The next 20 T cell receptor beta chains were all read from a single sample in a study of blood T cell repertoires in COVID-19 (dated by TCRdb to between 2020 and 2021). Library preparation was by the immunoSEQ multiplex PCR assay. TCRdb's version of the immuneACCESS table is confined to in-frame rearrangements and falls short of the full clone set. An unresolved V gene accounts for under half of the shortfall where checked; the remainder is of unknown origin. The sample table records about 170,000 clones; 83% of these occur just once. The top ten hold approximately 18% of the sample. The sample comprised peripheral blood. Source of these receptors: a woman aged 70-85 years who had recovered from COVID-19.

This clone was observed a few times. This sequence joins TRBV4-2 and TRBJ2-5; TRBD2 matches 8 bases. Germline assignment: CDR1 LGHNA and CDR2 YNFKEQ. The CDR3 contains 16 residues. V lost 0 bases to trimming and J lost 4 bases; unmatched junction nucleotides: 7. The CDR3 sequence: CASSQDNTGGLETQYF. The CDR3 DNA reads as TGTGCCAGCAGCCAAGATAATACGGGAGGGCTAGAGACCCAGTACTTC.

This clone came up once. The junction and the germline gene differ at one end; a read error may be behind it. The chain joins TRBV7-9 to TRBJ2-3; TRBD2 agrees at 10 bases. The CDR3 is 12 amino acids. CDR1 SEHNR and CDR2 FQNEAQ come from the germline V gene (reference sequence). The CDR3 DNA reads TGTGCCAGCAGCTTAGGCCTAGCGGGGGCCTCGTTT. Protein: CASSLGLAGASF.

This clone was recorded once. The chain recombines TRBV19 with TRBJ1-5; possibly TRBD1 for D (6 bases). V gave up 7 bases and J gave up 1 base, with 20 bases separating them. Germline V lookup: CDR1 LNHDA, CDR2 SQIVND (reference sequence). The CDR3 contains 17 residues. CDR3 protein: CASTQWAGAGSNQPQHF. The CDR3 DNA is TGTGCCAGTACCCAGTGGGCAGGGGCAGGGAGCAATCAGCCCCAGCATTTT.

V usage is TRBV5-1 and J usage is TRBJ1-1; D gene ambiguous. V was cut by 2 bases and J by 1 base, with 6 bases left in between. Germline CDR1 SGHRS, CDR2 YFSETQ. The CDR3 loop spans 13 amino acids. The CDR3: CASSFAGNTEAFF. CDR3 DNA: TGCGCCAGCAGCTTCGCGGGGAACACTGAAGCTTTCTTT.

This clone showed up just once. The chain has TRBV30 and TRBJ1-3; 7 bases fit TRBD1. CDR1 and CDR2 from the germline V gene are GTSNPN and SVGIG (reference sequence). CDR3 length: 20 residues. With V trimmed by 2 bases and J by 0 bases, 19 bases remained unmatched. CDR3 residues: CAWSRRGQIFSTFSGNTIYF. The CDR3 DNA reads TGTGCCTGGAGTCGCCGGGGACAGATATTCTCCACTTTCTCTGGAAACACCATATATTTT.

The chain couples TRBV7-3 to TRBJ2-3, with 8 bases identical to TRBD2. The CDR3 has 16 amino acids. Germline V lookup: CDR1 SGHTA, CDR2 FQGTGA. V gave up 4 bases and J gave up 5 bases; unmatched junction bases: 11. The CDR3 reads CASSSGLALRGDTQYF. DNA for the CDR3: TGTGCCAGCAGCTCCGGACTAGCCCTCCGGGGAGATACGCAGTATTTT.

The gene calls are TRBV11-2 and TRBJ1-1, with TRBD1 matching over 7 bases. J lost 5 bases, V lost 8 bases, and 8 bases had no gene match. The CDR3 is 13 residues long. CDR1 and CDR2 from the germline V gene are SGHAT and FQNNGV. CDR3 sequence (DNA): TGTGCCAGCCGAAGACAGGGCAGGACTGAAGCTTTCTTT. Translating gives CASRRQGRTEAFF.

The chain employs TRBV6-2 or TRBV6-3 and TRBJ1-1, with 9 bases that match TRBD1. The V gene's germline CDR1 is MNHEY and CDR2 SVGEGT. Trimming took 5 bases from V and 3 from J; bases not matched to a gene: 4. CDR3 length equals 14 residues. CDR3 sequence reads: CASSTWTGDTEAFF. CDR3 bases: TGTGCCAGCAGTACTTGGACAGGGGACACTGAAGCTTTCTTT.

This chain joins TRBV28 and TRBJ1-5; D unresolved. Trimming shortened V by 5 bases and J by 15 bases, and 17 bases separated the two germline ends. The length of the CDR3 is 12 residues. Germline lookup yields CDR1 MDHEN and CDR2 SYDVKM. In nucleotides, the CDR3 is TGTGCCAGCAGTCCCGGAGAGGCTCTGGGGCATTTT. Amino acids: CASSPGEALGHF. Looking up the rest from reference TRBV28 and TRBJ1-5 gives the full variable domain: DVKVTQSSRYLVKRTGEKVFLECVQDMDHENMFWYRQDPGLGLRLIYFSYDVKMKEKGDIPEGYSVSREKKERFSLILESASTNQTSMYLCASSPGEALGHFGDGTRLSIL.

J is TRBJ2-1 and V is TRBV12-3 or TRBV12-4; D remains ambiguous. V lost 7 bases to trimming and J lost 6 bases, with 13 bases between them. The CDR3 is 13 amino acids. CDR3 in amino acids: CASNVGPGNEQFF. CDR3 coding DNA: TGTGCCAGCAACGTGGGCCCAGGCAATGAGCAGTTCTTC.

V usage is TRBV7-3 and J usage is TRBJ1-2, with TRBD1 as a possible D gene (5 bases). Looked up from germline, CDR1 is SGHTA and CDR2 is FQGTGA. Trimming shortened V by 0 bases and J by 8 bases, and 10 bases separated the two germline ends. This CDR3 has 13 amino acids. In nucleotides, the CDR3 is TGTGCCAGCAGCTTAACGGGGGGAGAAGGCTACACCTTC. Its translation is CASSLTGGEGYTF.

This rearrangement joins TRBV27 to TRBJ2-7; TRBD2 aligns across 7 bases. Per the germline V gene, CDR1 is MNHEY and CDR2 is SMNVEV (reference sequence). CDR3 length equals 16 residues. The V segment lost 3 bases and the J segment 6 bases; nucleotides outside the gene matches: 14. Written as DNA, the CDR3 is TGTGCCAGCAGTTTGGCGGTGGGCGGGAGTCGGGGCGAGCAGTACTTC. This encodes CASSLAVGGSRGEQYF.

V usage is TRBV5-4 and J usage is TRBJ1-2, with D tentatively TRBD1 (6 bases). V gave up 2 bases and J gave up 5 bases, with 13 bases separating them. Germline assignment: CDR1 SGHNT and CDR2 YYREEE (reference sequence). The CDR3 sequence is 14 residues long. CDR3 coding DNA: TGTGCCAGCAGCTTTGACAGGTCCCGGTATGGCTACACCTTC. Protein product: CASSFDRSRYGYTF.

The CDR3 sequence is CASSRRGGSYEQYF. The CDR3, as DNA: TGTGCCAGCAGCAGGAGGGGTGGCTCCTACGAGCAGTACTTC. The J gene is TRBJ2-7, the V gene TRBV5-4, with a weak D call TRBD2 (6 bases). The V end was cut by 4 bases, the J end by 0 bases, with 11 bases between. CDR1 is SGHNT, CDR2 YYREEE, per germline (reference sequence). The CDR3 has 14 residues.

This rearrangement joins TRBV25-1 to TRBJ2-7; TRBD1 agrees at 10 bases. V lost 6 bases to trimming and J lost 2 bases; unmatched junction nucleotides: 1. This CDR3 contains 13 residues. Germline-derived CDR1 and CDR2 are MGHDK and SYGVNS. The CDR3 region has the DNA TGTGCCAGCAGGGACAGGGGGACCTACGAGCAGTACTTC. As protein: CASRDRGTYEQYF.

The rearrangement uses TRBV2 and TRBJ2-1; D call uncertain. CDR1 and CDR2 from the germline V gene are SNHLY and FYNNEI. V gave up 3 bases and J gave up 1 base, with 13 bases separating them. The CDR3 contains 16 residues. The CDR3 DNA is TGTGCCAGCAGTGACCTACAGACAAGTTCCTACAATGAGCAGTTCTTC. Its translation is CASSDLQTSSYNEQFF.

This clone showed up just once. This rearrangement joins TRBV9 to TRBJ2-5; D gene uncertain. The CDR3 sequence is 13 residues long. CDR1 is SGDLS, CDR2 YYNGEE, per germline. Between the trimmed V and J ends, which lost 0 bases and 3 bases, there was a span of 6 bases. CDR3 region: CASSVGQKETQYF. CDR3 sequence (DNA): TGTGCCAGCAGCGTAGGGCAGAAAGAGACCCAGTACTTC.

The gene calls are TRBV7-2 and TRBJ1-4; 7 positions agree with TRBD1. The trim removed 0 bases at V and 2 bases at J, leaving 3 bases unmatched. CDR3 length equals 16 residues. Germline values: CDR1 SGHTA, CDR2 FQGNSA. In DNA form, the CDR3 reads TGTGCCAGCAGCTTAGCCTTAGGGGGCACTAATGAAAAACTGTTTTTT. This translates into CASSLALGGTNEKLFF.

This clone was counted between two and nine times. The chain carries TRBV18 and TRBJ2-5; D not certain. The CDR3 is made up of 13 amino acids. V lost 6 bases, J lost 7 bases, and 15 bases lay in between. Germline V gene data show CDR1 as KGHSH and CDR2 as LQKENI. Here the CDR3 reads CASSPESTGTQYF. Written as DNA, the CDR3 is TGTGCCAGCTCCCCCGAGAGTACGGGGACCCAGTACTTC.

The chain combines TRBV7-2 with TRBJ2-3; D perhaps matches TRBD2 (5 bases). This CDR3 comprises 13 residues. Per the germline V gene, CDR1 is SGHTA and CDR2 is FQGNSA. Trimming cost V 5 bases and J 2 bases, with 8 bases left between them. The CDR3 nucleotides read TGTGCCAGCAGCCCCCGGGACACAGATACGCAGTATTTT. Translated, it gives CASSPRDTDTQYF.